Listed below are T cell receptor beta chains from one sample, sequenced in a study of cytomegalovirus exposure and HLA in healthy donors. TCRdb's copy holds only in-frame clones and misses some; the assay was immunoSEQ multiplex PCR. Its clone listing holds around 50,000 clones. The sample was PBMCs. Receptors were obtained from a woman aged 30 to 39 in good health and CMV-seropositive. CDR3s include the opening cysteine and the closing phenylalanine or tryptophan. The D gene is left open where the match is weak.

len: 13
j_gene: TRBJ1-2
v_gene: TRBV19
d_gene: -
CDR3aa: CASSHSLNYGYTF

len: 11
j_gene: TRBJ1-6
v_gene: TRBV6-6
d_gene: -
CDR3aa: CASTLNSPLHF

len: 14
j_gene: TRBJ2-7
v_gene: TRBV7-6
d_gene: -
CDR3aa: CASSLAGDIYEQYF

len: 15
j_gene: TRBJ1-6
v_gene: TRBV30
d_gene: TRBD1
CDR3aa: CAWSADRGAMGPLHF

len: 14
j_gene: TRBJ1-3
v_gene: TRBV9
d_gene: -
CDR3aa: CASSVDPGGNTIYF

len: 14
j_gene: TRBJ2-7
v_gene: TRBV5-1
d_gene: TRBD1
CDR3aa: CASSGRDRQYEQYF

len: 14
j_gene: TRBJ2-1
v_gene: TRBV7-7
d_gene: TRBD1
CDR3aa: CASSLETGGTEQFF

len: 12
j_gene: TRBJ1-6
v_gene: TRBV25-1
d_gene: -
CDR3aa: CASGRGNSPLHF

len: 15
j_gene: TRBJ2-2
v_gene: TRBV6-1
d_gene: -
CDR3aa: CASTPGRLHTGELFF

len: 15
j_gene: TRBJ2-2
v_gene: TRBV19
d_gene: -
CDR3aa: CASSISQIRTGELFF

len: 16
j_gene: TRBJ1-1
v_gene: TRBV11-2
d_gene: -
CDR3aa: CASSFGHINKNTEAFF

len: 15
j_gene: TRBJ1-2
v_gene: TRBV4-1
d_gene: TRBD1
CDR3aa: CASSQIDRGGYGYTF

len: 14
j_gene: TRBJ2-3
v_gene: TRBV29-1
d_gene: TRBD2
CDR3aa: CSAGTSVGTDTQYF

len: 11
j_gene: TRBJ2-1
v_gene: TRBV19
d_gene: -
CDR3aa: CASTNYNEQFF

len: 16
j_gene: TRBJ1-3
v_gene: TRBV30
d_gene: -
CDR3aa: CAWSVRSSGSGNTIYF

len: 18
j_gene: TRBJ2-3
v_gene: TRBV5-1
d_gene: TRBD2
CDR3aa: CASSWSVLAGSPTDTQYF

len: 15
j_gene: TRBJ2-5
v_gene: TRBV18
d_gene: -
CDR3aa: CASASMPGIGETQYF

len: 15
j_gene: TRBJ1-1
v_gene: TRBV19
d_gene: -
CDR3aa: CASSIPGPLNTEAFF

len: 16
j_gene: TRBJ2-2
v_gene: TRBV5-8
d_gene: -
CDR3aa: CASSLGTATNTGELFF

len: 11
j_gene: TRBJ1-2
v_gene: TRBV5-4
d_gene: -
CDR3aa: CASSLDGLTLF

len: 16
j_gene: TRBJ1-1
v_gene: TRBV9
d_gene: TRBD1
CDR3aa: CASIENKRDRRTEAFF

len: 20
j_gene: TRBJ2-1
v_gene: TRBV9
d_gene: -
CDR3aa: CASSVRGPPRAGAKRNEQFF

len: 15
j_gene: TRBJ1-5
v_gene: TRBV19
d_gene: TRBD1
CDR3aa: CASSRQGSDNQPQHF

len: 14
j_gene: TRBJ2-2
v_gene: TRBV6-4
d_gene: -
CDR3aa: CASSSAENTGELFF

len: 13
j_gene: TRBJ1-2
v_gene: TRBV25-1
d_gene: -
CDR3aa: CASNASGGYGYTF